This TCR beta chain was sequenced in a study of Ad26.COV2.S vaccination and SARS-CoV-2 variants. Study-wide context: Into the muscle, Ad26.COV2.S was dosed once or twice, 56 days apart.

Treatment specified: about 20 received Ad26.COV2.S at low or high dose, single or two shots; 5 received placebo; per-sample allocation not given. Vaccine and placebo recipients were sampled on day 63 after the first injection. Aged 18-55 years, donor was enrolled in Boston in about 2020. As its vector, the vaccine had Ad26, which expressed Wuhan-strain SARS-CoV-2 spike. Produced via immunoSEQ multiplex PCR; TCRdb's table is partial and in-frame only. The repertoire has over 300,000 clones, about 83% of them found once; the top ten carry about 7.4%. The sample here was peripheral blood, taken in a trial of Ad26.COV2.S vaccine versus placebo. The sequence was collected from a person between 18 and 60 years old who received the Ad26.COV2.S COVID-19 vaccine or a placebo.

The CDR3 region is CATTGTGLDTQYF. As DNA, the CDR3 is TGTGCCACTACCGGGACAGGGCTTGATACGCAGTATTTT. The chain combines TRBV5-4 with TRBJ2-3, with 9 bases identical to TRBD1. Trimming took 9 bases from V and 6 from J; bases not matched to a gene: 8. Germline V lookup: CDR1 SGHNT, CDR2 YYREEE (reference sequence). CDR3 length equals 13 residues.